This entry lists 27 T cell receptor beta chains sequenced from one sample in a study of beta chain features in type 1 diabetes. Reverse transcribing all isolated RNA meant expressed TCRB transcripts were sequenced. Clones were sequenced by immunoSEQ multiplex PCR, and TCRdb holds only the in-frame ones, with some missing. The sample consists of a few hundred thousand clones, roughly 15% of them appearing once. The sample consisted of naive CD4+ T cells from blood. These receptors came from a young woman in good health.

The genes are TRBV2 and TRBJ1-2; TRBD1 matches at 9 bases. Trimming removed 5 bases from V and 4 bases from J; junction bases left unmatched: 5. The germline V gene encodes CDR1 SNHLY and CDR2 FYNNEI. This CDR3 is built from 14 residues. CDR3 region: CASSLQGARYGYTF. The CDR3 nucleotides are TGTGCCAGCAGTTTACAGGGGGCGCGCTATGGCTACACCTTC. The full variable domain, rest sourced from reference TRBV2 and TRBJ1-2, is EPEVTQTPSHQVTQMGQEVILRCVPISNHLYFYWYRQILGQKVEFLVSFYNNEISEKSEIFDDQFSVERPDGSNFTLKIRSTKLEDSAMYFCASSLQGARYGYTFGSGTRLTVV.

V and J are TRBV30 and TRBJ2-7, with no clear D. V gave up 3 bases and J gave up 3 bases, with 15 bases separating them. The CDR3 spans 14 residues. In germline, CDR1 is GTSNPN, CDR2 SVGIG (reference sequence). The CDR3 DNA reads TGTGCCTGGAGCCCCTTTTCCCCTAGCTACGAGCAGTACTTC. As protein: CAWSPFSPSYEQYF.

The table lists this clone with a few counts. V usage is TRBV15 and J usage is TRBJ2-5, with 10 bases matching TRBD1. The CDR3 totals 18 residues. Trimming removed 0 bases from V and 5 bases from J; junction bases left unmatched: 12. Germline CDR1 and CDR2: LNHNV and YYDKDF (reference sequence). The CDR3 sequence: CATSRDLRDRGRGETQYF. In nucleotides, the CDR3 is TGTGCCACCAGCAGAGATTTGCGGGACAGGGGAAGAGGCGAGACCCAGTACTTC.

The chain has TRBV5-1 and TRBJ2-1, with D possibly being TRBD2 (5 bases). V was cut by 0 bases and J by 9 bases, with 13 bases left in between. The length of the CDR3 is 14 residues. The V gene's germline CDR1 is SGHRS and CDR2 YFSETQ. The DNA for the CDR3 is TGCGCCAGCAGCTTGGCCGCGGAGGCCGGTGAGCAGTTCTTC. This gives the protein CASSLAAEAGEQFF.

This chain connects TRBV30 to TRBJ2-3; possibly TRBD2 for D (5 bases). The CDR3 contains 13 residues. V was cut by 2 bases and J by 2 bases, with 8 bases left in between. Germline V lookup: CDR1 GTSNPN, CDR2 SVGIG (reference sequence). CDR3 in amino acids: CAWSRGNTDTQYF. In nucleotides, the CDR3 is TGTGCCTGGAGTCGGGGAAACACAGATACGCAGTATTTT.

Only a few counts were recorded for this clone. V gene TRBV19 combines with J gene TRBJ2-1; the match to TRBD2 covers 10 bases. The germline V gene has CDR1 LNHDA and CDR2 SQIVND (reference sequence). CDR3 length: 17 residues. The V and J ends lost 9 bases and 1 base, in that order; junction bases with no gene match: 12. The CDR3 reads CASLGTSASGSYNEQFF. In nucleotides, the CDR3 is TGTGCCAGCCTCGGGACTAGCGCGAGTGGTTCCTACAATGAGCAGTTCTTC.

The chain is built from TRBV7-9 and TRBJ2-5; 10 nucleotides line up with TRBD2. This CDR3 is 16 amino acids long. With 5 bases clipped from V and 1 base from J, the junction kept 7 bases outside the gene matches. Looked up from germline, CDR1 is SEHNR and CDR2 is FQNEAQ (reference sequence). This CDR3 is CASSPGLAALQETQYF. CDR3 nucleotides: TGTGCCAGCAGCCCAGGACTAGCGGCACTCCAAGAGACCCAGTACTTC.

The rearrangement links TRBV7-9 to TRBJ2-2; D is perhaps TRBD2 (6 bases). The V end lost 2 bases, the J end lost 0 bases, and 10 bases lay between the germline ends. The CDR3 loop spans 16 amino acids. CDR1 SEHNR and CDR2 FQNEAQ come from the germline V gene (reference sequence). The CDR3 DNA reads as TGTGCCAGCAGCTTAATGGGCGGGACGAACACCGGGGAGCTGTTTTTT. Its translation is CASSLMGGTNTGELFF.

For the CDR3, the DNA is TGTGCCAGCAGCTATCAACCCAGGGTTCCTGAAGCTTTCTTT. Translation gives CASSYQPRVPEAFF. The V call is TRBV5-6, the J call TRBJ1-1; TRBD1 might be the D (5 bases). Germline CDR1 and CDR2: SGHDT and YYEEEE. The CDR3 has 14 amino acids. Trimming removed 3 bases from V and 6 bases from J, with 15 bases in between.

This clone occurred a few times. V usage is TRBV5-4 and J usage is TRBJ2-1, with 9 bases lining up with TRBD1. The CDR3 consists of 14 residues. V was clipped by 1 base and J by 6 bases; unmatched bases: 2. In germline, CDR1 is SGHNT, CDR2 YYREEE (reference sequence). In DNA, the CDR3 is TGTGCCAGCAGCTTGCCGGGACAGGGCAATGAGCAGTTCTTC. Protein sequence: CASSLPGQGNEQFF.

The J gene is TRBJ1-5, the V gene TRBV7-9; 7 nucleotides match TRBD1. The trim removed 4 bases at V and 11 bases at J, leaving 11 bases unmatched. This CDR3 is built from 14 residues. CDR1 and CDR2 from the germline V gene are SEHNR and FQNEAQ (reference sequence). CDR3 region: CASSSGTAIRAQHF. Here the CDR3 DNA reads TGTGCCAGCAGCTCCGGGACAGCTATAAGGGCCCAGCATTTT. The whole variable domain, remainder taken from reference TRBV7-9 and TRBJ1-5, is DTGVSQNPRHKITKRGQNVTFRCDPISEHNRLYWYRQTLGQGPEFLTYFQNEAQLEKSRLLSDRFSAERPKGSFSTLEIQRTEQGDSAMYLCASSSGTAIRAQHFGDGTRLSIL.

This clone was found a few times. The chain uses TRBV5-1 and TRBJ2-5; tentative D call: TRBD2 (5 bases). The CDR3 contains 13 residues. Trimming pared 5 bases from V and 7 bases from J, leaving 15 bases between. Per the germline V gene, CDR1 is SGHRS and CDR2 is YFSETQ. CDR3 sequence (DNA): TGCGCCAGCAGTGCTGCGGGCGAGGGGACCCAGTACTTC. Its translation is CASSAAGEGTQYF.

The chain couples TRBV7-9 to TRBJ2-3; TRBD1 is a possible D gene (5 bases). Trimming pared 7 bases from V and 0 bases from J, leaving 8 bases between. The CDR3 covers 13 residues. Germline CDR1 reads SEHNR; CDR2 reads FQNEAQ (reference sequence). Here the CDR3 reads CASTPGSTDTQYF. For the CDR3, the DNA is TGTGCCAGCACCCCAGGGAGCACAGATACGCAGTATTTT.

This CDR3 reads CASSQLGTGYNEQFF. In DNA, the CDR3 is TGTGCCAGCAGTCAGCTGGGGACAGGCTACAATGAGCAGTTCTTC. The chain couples TRBV27 to TRBJ2-1, with TRBD1 matching over 8 bases. The CDR3 sequence is 15 residues long. CDR1 is MNHEY, CDR2 SMNVEV, per germline (reference sequence). Germline trimming cut 5 bases from V and 3 bases from J; bases unmatched to any gene: 6.

The V gene is TRBV4-2, the J gene TRBJ1-2; possibly TRBD1 for D (6 bases). The germline V gene encodes CDR1 LGHNA and CDR2 YNFKEQ. This CDR3 contains 15 residues. V gave up 0 bases and J gave up 5 bases, with 13 bases separating them. The CDR3 region has the DNA TGTGCCAGCAGCCAAGATACAGGGCTCGCTTATGGCTACACCTTC. As protein: CASSQDTGLAYGYTF.

The sample holds a few counts of this clone. The chain links TRBV30 to TRBJ2-7; 9 nucleotides agree with TRBD2. The junction had 3 bases not matched to a gene; V was cut back by 5 bases and J by 1 base. Germline V gene sequence: CDR1 GTSNPN, CDR2 SVGIG (reference sequence). The CDR3 is 13 residues long. The CDR3 sequence: CAWAGGVSYEQYF. For the CDR3, the DNA is TGTGCCTGGGCGGGAGGGGTTTCCTACGAGCAGTACTTC.

The chain carries TRBV5-6 and TRBJ2-7, with a tentative D call TRBD2 (5 bases). The CDR3 has 12 residues. Germline V gene lookup returns CDR1 SGHDT and CDR2 YYEEEE. V gave up 0 bases and J gave up 4 bases, with 5 bases separating them. CDR3 coding DNA: TGTGCCAGCAGCTTGGGGGAGTACGAGCAGTACTTC. The encoded protein is CASSLGEYEQYF.

In this sample, this clone turned up a few times. The V call is TRBV5-1, the J call TRBJ1-2; 7 bases match TRBD1. The germline gives CDR1 SGHRS, CDR2 YFSETQ. There are 13 residues in the CDR3. The junction had 2 bases not matched to a gene; V was cut back by 4 bases and J by 2 bases. CDR3 loop: CASSQTGNYGYTF. The CDR3 nucleotides are TGCGCCAGCAGCCAGACAGGGAACTATGGCTACACCTTC.

The chain employs TRBV28 and TRBJ1-1; tentative D call: TRBD1 (6 bases). The CDR3 runs 16 residues. The germline gives CDR1 MDHEN, CDR2 SYDVKM. Trimming stripped 5 bases from V and 2 bases from J, with 18 bases between. The CDR3 spells CASSRGSWGGNTEAFF. In nucleotides, the CDR3 is TGTGCCAGCAGTAGGGGATCGTGGGGGGGCAACACTGAAGCTTTCTTT.

This chain links TRBV30 with TRBJ1-5; 11 bases map to TRBD1. CDR3 length: 16 residues. Germline-derived CDR1 and CDR2 are GTSNPN and SVGIG (reference sequence). With 0 bases clipped from V and 5 bases from J, the junction kept 6 bases outside the gene matches. Written as DNA, the CDR3 is TGTGCCTGGAGTGTTGCGAGGACAGGGGGCTATCAGCCCCAGCATTTT. This translates into CAWSVARTGGYQPQHF.

V and J are TRBV14 and TRBJ2-1, with D hard to call. CDR1 is SGHDN, CDR2 FVKESK, per germline. The CDR3 runs 14 residues. Trimming took off 5 bases at V and 7 bases at J, with 15 bases between the two ends. The CDR3 nucleotides are TGTGCCAGCAGCTCACTCCTTTCTCCAAATGAGCAGTTCTTC. It translates to CASSSLLSPNEQFF.

This clone turned up a few times. The CDR3: CASSQSTPSALSYEQYF. The DNA for the CDR3 is TGCGCCAGCAGTCAATCGACGCCTAGTGCCCTCTCCTACGAGCAGTACTTC. The J gene is TRBJ2-7, the V gene TRBV23-1, with unresolved D. TRBV23-1 is known as an ORF, though its function is uncertain. V was pared by 0 bases and J by 0 bases, with 15 bases between. The CDR3 consists of 17 residues.

This clone was counted a few times. The V call is TRBV30, the J call TRBJ2-3; TRBD1 might be the D (6 bases). The CDR3 has 14 amino acids. With 3 bases removed from V and 4 bases from J, the gap between germline ends came to 14 bases. Germline V gene lookup returns CDR1 GTSNPN and CDR2 SVGIG (reference sequence). The CDR3 here is CAWRQGVTADTQYF. In nucleotides, the CDR3 is TGTGCCTGGAGACAGGGAGTGACGGCAGATACGCAGTATTTT.

This clone showed up just a few times. The rearrangement joins TRBV6-1 to TRBJ1-1, with no clear D. The CDR3 consists of 14 residues. V was pared by 0 bases and J by 1 base, with 6 bases between. Germline lookup yields CDR1 MNHNS and CDR2 SASEGT. CDR3 residues: CASSEAHGNTEAFF. The DNA of the CDR3 is TGTGCCAGCAGTGAAGCGCACGGGAACACTGAAGCTTTCTTT.

The rearrangement joins TRBV7-9 to TRBJ2-7; D unresolved. The CDR3 is 14 residues long. Trimming stripped 0 bases from V and 3 bases from J, with 9 bases between. CDR1 and CDR2 (germline): SEHNR, FQNEAQ (reference sequence). Written as DNA, the CDR3 is TGTGCCAGCAGCTTAGCCCACATCCTCTACGAGCAGTACTTC. Translating gives CASSLAHILYEQYF.

The chain uses TRBV29-1 and TRBJ2-5, with TRBD2 matching 14 bases. The CDR3 sequence is 15 residues long. The germline gives CDR1 SQVTM, CDR2 ANQGSEA. Trimming removed 5 bases from V and 4 bases from J; junction bases left unmatched: 6. CDR3 amino acids: CSVPGLAGARETQYF. The CDR3, as DNA: TGCAGCGTTCCGGGACTAGCGGGAGCGAGAGAGACCCAGTACTTC.

This chain's CDR3 is CASSQPDLAGSYEQFF. CDR3 coding DNA: TGTGCCAGCAGCCAACCCGACCTAGCGGGAAGCTATGAGCAGTTCTTC. The chain links TRBV7-9 to TRBJ2-1; 9 positions match TRBD2. After removal of 5 bases from V and 8 bases from J, the junction contained 13 bases not matched to a gene. The germline CDR1 and CDR2 sequences are SEHNR and FQNEAQ (reference sequence). The CDR3 loop spans 16 amino acids.